The 24 T cell receptor beta chains presented below share a single source sample, sequenced in a study of blood T cell repertoires in COVID-19. The assay was immunoSEQ multiplex PCR, and TCRdb's table has in-frame clones only and misses some. The sample holds more than 150,000 clones, under 90% seen once. The sequenced material came from peripheral blood. These TCRs come from a man aged 25-45 years with active or convalescent COVID-19.

The J gene is TRBJ2-7, the V gene TRBV9; D remains ambiguous. The CDR3 runs 14 residues. Germline CDR1 and CDR2: SGDLS and YYNGEE. The V end lost 0 bases, the J end lost 2 bases, and 9 bases lay between the germline ends. CDR3 sequence reads: CASSVATSAYEQYF. The CDR3, as DNA: TGTGCCAGCAGCGTAGCTACGAGTGCCTACGAGCAGTACTTC.

In this sample, this clone turned up a few times. This rearrangement joins TRBV5-4 to TRBJ1-2, with unresolved D. The CDR3 is made up of 15 amino acids. Germline loops: CDR1 SGHNT, CDR2 YYREEE (reference sequence). Trimming stripped 4 bases from V and 2 bases from J, with 15 bases between. The CDR3 DNA follows: TGTGCCAGCAGCCCTGGCCCCGGGAACAACTATGGCTACACCTTC. Encoded protein: CASSPGPGNNYGYTF.

This clone was counted once. This sequence joins TRBV19 and TRBJ1-3, with 7 bases matching TRBD1. The CDR3 runs 19 residues. CDR1 LNHDA and CDR2 SQIVND come from the germline V gene (reference sequence). The junction had 13 bases not matched to a gene; V was cut back by 1 base and J by 1 base. CDR3 region: CASSIAPGQLRRSGNTIYF. The CDR3 region has the DNA TGTGCCAGTAGTATAGCGCCGGGACAGCTAAGGAGATCTGGAAACACCATATATTTT.

This rearrangement joins TRBV6-6 to TRBJ1-3; a possible D gene is TRBD1 (6 bases). The V and J ends lost 5 bases and 3 bases respectively, with 20 bases between them. Germline V gene data show CDR1 as MNHNY and CDR2 as SVGAGI (reference sequence). CDR3 length: 17 residues. CDR3 in DNA: TGTGCCAGCAGTCATAAGGGGGTCCCCGGGTTTGGAAACACCATATATTTT. It yields the protein CASSHKGVPGFGNTIYF.

This clone was seen a single time. The chain links TRBV7-2 to TRBJ2-3; D remains ambiguous. Germline V gives CDR1 SGHTA, CDR2 FQGNSA. Trimming left V 1 base short and J 2 bases short, with 10 bases between. The CDR3 runs to 15 residues. CDR3 DNA sequence: TGTGCCAGCAGCTTAGATTCGACAAACACAGATACGCAGTATTTT. Amino acids: CASSLDSTNTDTQYF.

The rearrangement joins TRBV30 to TRBJ2-6; no clear D. The germline gives CDR1 GTSNPN, CDR2 SVGIG (reference sequence). V was trimmed by 2 bases and J by 0 bases, leaving 11 bases between them. The CDR3 sequence is 16 residues long. Written as DNA, the CDR3 is TGTGCCTGGAGTACAGAATTCTTCTCTGGGGCCAACGTCCTGACTTTC. It codes for CAWSTEFFSGANVLTF.

The rearrangement uses TRBV4-2 and TRBJ1-5; 10 bases match TRBD1. Germline V gene data show CDR1 as LGHNA and CDR2 as YNFKEQ. J lost 5 bases, V lost 3 bases, and 4 bases had no gene match. The CDR3 totals 15 residues. The CDR3 spells CASSHGDRGDQPQHF. DNA of the CDR3: TGTGCCAGCAGCCATGGGGACAGGGGCGATCAGCCCCAGCATTTT.

In this sample, this clone turned up once. The rearrangement links TRBV11-3 to TRBJ2-1; the match to TRBD2 covers 13 bases. The CDR3 totals 18 residues. After removal of 4 bases from V and 0 bases from J, the junction contained 6 bases not matched to a gene. Per the germline V gene, CDR1 is SGHNT and CDR2 is YENEEA. The CDR3, as DNA: TGTGCCAGCAGCTCTCAGACTAGCGGGGGGATCTCCTACAATGAGCAGTTCTTC. Protein sequence: CASSSQTSGGISYNEQFF.

The V gene is TRBV7-2, the J gene TRBJ2-6, with 9 bases fitting TRBD1. V lost 6 bases and J lost 0; bases outside the gene matches: 6. The CDR3 spans 17 residues. Germline CDR1 reads SGHTA; CDR2 reads FQGNSA. The CDR3 region is CASRVGQGISGANVLTF. CDR3 DNA sequence: TGTGCCAGCAGGGTGGGACAGGGCATCTCTGGGGCCAACGTCCTGACTTTC.

The J gene is TRBJ1-3, the V gene TRBV30, with 10 bases identical to TRBD1. The CDR3 loop spans 13 amino acids. The germline CDR1 and CDR2 sequences are GTSNPN and SVGIG (reference sequence). V was clipped by 3 bases and J by 7 bases; unmatched bases: 3. The CDR3 loop reads CAWSGTGVNTIYF. Here the CDR3 DNA reads TGTGCCTGGAGCGGGACAGGGGTGAACACCATATATTTT.

This clone was found once. This chain connects TRBV5-1 to TRBJ2-2; 10 bases match TRBD1. Germline lookup yields CDR1 SGHRS and CDR2 YFSETQ. V shed 4 bases, J shed 6 bases, and the junction held 3 bases outside the gene matches. The CDR3 length is 14 residues. CDR3 amino acids: CASSPGTGAGELFF. The CDR3 nucleotides read TGCGCCAGCAGCCCCGGGACAGGGGCCGGGGAGCTGTTTTTT.

This sequence joins TRBV27 and TRBJ1-4; D is uncertain. The CDR3 extends over 14 amino acids. Trimming removed 4 bases at V and 4 bases at J, with 10 bases between. Germline-derived CDR1 and CDR2 are MNHEY and SMNVEV (reference sequence). As DNA, the CDR3 is TGTGCCAGCAGTTCAGGCCTGAATAATGAAAAACTGTTTTTT. This codes for CASSSGLNNEKLFF.

This sequence joins TRBV18 and TRBJ2-7, with D maybe TRBD1 (5 bases). Germline V CDR1 and CDR2: KGHSH, LQKENI. There are 14 residues in the CDR3. V gave up 3 bases and J gave up 5 bases, with 14 bases separating them. In nucleotides, the CDR3 is TGTGCCAGCTCACCCCCAGCCCCCAGGGACGAGCAGTACTTC. It encodes CASSPPAPRDEQYF.

V gene TRBV19 combines with J gene TRBJ2-2, with 8 bases that match TRBD1. Germline lookup yields CDR1 LNHDA and CDR2 SQIVND (reference sequence). J gave up 4 bases and V 4 bases, and 5 bases lay outside the gene matches. This CDR3 is 15 amino acids long. DNA of the CDR3: TGTGCCAGTAGTACCCAGGGGGCGAGCACCGGGGAGCTGTTTTTT. The encoded protein is CASSTQGASTGELFF.

This chain uses TRBV29-1 with TRBJ1-6, with a weak D call TRBD1 (6 bases). CDR1 SQVTM and CDR2 ANQGSEA come from the germline V gene. There are 12 residues in the CDR3. Between the trimmed V and J ends, which lost 4 bases and 10 bases, there was a span of 11 bases. This CDR3 reads CSVGEQGSPLHF. The CDR3, as DNA: TGCAGCGTTGGGGAACAGGGCTCACCCCTCCACTTT.

V is TRBV10-3 and J is TRBJ1-6; possibly TRBD1 for D (5 bases). The V end lost 6 bases, the J end lost 5 bases, and 20 bases lay between the germline ends. The CDR3 sequence is 17 residues long. The germline V gene has CDR1 ENHRY and CDR2 SYGVKD. CDR3 loop: CAISPSGGLVDNSPLHF. CDR3 coding DNA: TGTGCCATCAGCCCCTCGGGGGGGTTGGTAGATAATTCACCCCTCCACTTT.

The chain recombines TRBV19 with TRBJ1-5, with a possible D match to TRBD1 (6 bases). The germline gives CDR1 LNHDA, CDR2 SQIVND (reference sequence). With 6 bases removed from V and 4 bases from J, the gap between germline ends came to 19 bases. This CDR3 has 16 residues. In DNA form, the CDR3 reads TGTGCCAGTAGGAGAATACAGGGAGGGGGAAATCAGCCCCAGCATTTT. It specifies CASRRIQGGGNQPQHF.

The CDR3 DNA reads as TGTGCCAGCAGTAGAGAGGGGGAGAGGTCACCCCTCCACTTT. Its protein product is CASSREGERSPLHF. The V and J genes are TRBV6-2 or TRBV6-3 and TRBJ1-6, with a possible D match to TRBD1 (6 bases). Deletions cut 5 bases from V and 10 bases from J, with 15 bases between. Germline V gene data show CDR1 as MNHEY and CDR2 as SVGEGT. This CDR3 is built from 14 residues.

The gene calls are TRBV7-3 and TRBJ2-1; 10 bases fit TRBD2. Losses at the gene ends were 5 bases for V and 6 bases for J; bases not matched to a gene: 7. This CDR3 comprises 15 residues. Germline V gene sequence: CDR1 SGHTA, CDR2 FQGTGA. The CDR3 DNA reads as TGTGCCAGCAGCCAGACCTCTAGCGGGGGCAATGAGCAGTTCTTC. Translated: CASSQTSSGGNEQFF.

This clone was seen a single time. The chain joins TRBV30 to TRBJ1-2; no clear D gene. Germline V gene data show CDR1 as GTSNPN and CDR2 as SVGIG (reference sequence). The length of the CDR3 is 16 residues. V dropped 5 bases and J dropped 4 bases, with 23 bases sitting between them. CDR3 region: CAWPPSSAPAGYGYTF. In nucleotides, the CDR3 is TGTGCCTGGCCCCCCTCGTCAGCCCCGGCGGGCTATGGCTACACCTTC.

This clone has a handful of counts. V is TRBV11-1 and J is TRBJ1-1; the match to TRBD1 covers 8 bases. From germline, CDR1 is SGHAT and CDR2 FQDESV (reference sequence). After removal of 8 bases from V and 1 base from J, the junction contained 6 bases not matched to a gene. This CDR3 contains 14 residues. The CDR3 region has the DNA TGTGCCAGCGGGGAGGACAGGGCGAACACTGAAGCTTTCTTT. Protein product: CASGEDRANTEAFF.

J is TRBJ2-7 and V is TRBV6-5, with 8 bases that match TRBD1. In germline, CDR1 is MNHEY, CDR2 SVGAGI. This CDR3 contains 15 residues. With V trimmed by 6 bases and J by 5 bases, 12 bases remained unmatched. The CDR3 loop reads CASRVRPQGAHEQYF. CDR3 sequence (DNA): TGTGCCAGCAGAGTCCGGCCCCAGGGGGCCCACGAGCAGTACTTC.

The chain carries TRBV19 and TRBJ1-4, with TRBD1 identical over 9 bases. CDR3 size: 16 residues. Germline loops: CDR1 LNHDA, CDR2 SQIVND (reference sequence). Unmatched junction bases numbered 11, after V lost 5 bases and J lost 7 bases. The CDR3: CASSEATGTGSEKLFF. CDR3 in DNA: TGTGCCAGTAGTGAGGCCACCGGGACAGGGAGTGAAAAACTGTTTTTT.

This rearrangement joins TRBV5-4 to TRBJ1-1, with no clear D. V lost 1 base, J lost 0 bases, and 10 bases lay in between. Germline CDR1 reads SGHNT; CDR2 reads YYREEE (reference sequence). The CDR3 has 15 amino acids. CDR3: CASSLRGALNTEAFF. CDR3 DNA sequence: TGTGCCAGCAGCTTGCGAGGTGCTTTGAACACTGAAGCTTTCTTT.